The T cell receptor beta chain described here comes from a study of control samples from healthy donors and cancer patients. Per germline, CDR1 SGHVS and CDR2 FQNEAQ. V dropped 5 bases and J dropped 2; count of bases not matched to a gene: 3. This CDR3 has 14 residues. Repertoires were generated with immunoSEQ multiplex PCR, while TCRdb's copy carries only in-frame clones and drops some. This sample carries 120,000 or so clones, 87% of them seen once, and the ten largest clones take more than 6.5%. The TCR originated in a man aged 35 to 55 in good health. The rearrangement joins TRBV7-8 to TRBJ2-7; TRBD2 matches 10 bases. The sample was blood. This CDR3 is CASSTSGGAYEQYF. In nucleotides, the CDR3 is TGTGCCAGCAGCACAAGCGGGGGGGCCTACGAGCAGTACTTC.